This T cell receptor beta chain was profiled in a study of T cells in Graves' hyperthyroidism and ophthalmopathy. Study findings and constraints: Among clonotypes expanded in thyroid above 0.001, most were also found in blood.

Turning to this clonotype: No antigen is known for it.

Uncontrolled infection, other autoimmune disease, pregnancy and lactation each barred patients from inclusion. RNA transcripts were the template for amplifying TCR beta CDR3 regions. The HTBI primer set served for first-round RT-PCR of the TCR CDR3. TCRdb fed the multiplex PCR reads into MiXCR, producing one record per CDR3 protein. Found here are 700,000 to 950,000 distinct CDR3 sequences, about a third of them singletons; the top ten hold less than 35%. Trimming took 7 bases from V and 1 from J, leaving 8 bases between them. CDR1 and CDR2 (germline): SQVTM, ANQGSEA. The CDR3 covers 13 residues. The material sequenced was blood. The chain combines TRBV29-1 with TRBJ1-6; D is ambiguous. This receptor was taken from a woman aged 40 to 50 with Graves' hyperthyroidism. The CDR3 nucleotides are TGCAGCGCTATAGAATCCTATAATTCACCCCTCCACTTT. The encoded protein is CSAIESYNSPLHF.